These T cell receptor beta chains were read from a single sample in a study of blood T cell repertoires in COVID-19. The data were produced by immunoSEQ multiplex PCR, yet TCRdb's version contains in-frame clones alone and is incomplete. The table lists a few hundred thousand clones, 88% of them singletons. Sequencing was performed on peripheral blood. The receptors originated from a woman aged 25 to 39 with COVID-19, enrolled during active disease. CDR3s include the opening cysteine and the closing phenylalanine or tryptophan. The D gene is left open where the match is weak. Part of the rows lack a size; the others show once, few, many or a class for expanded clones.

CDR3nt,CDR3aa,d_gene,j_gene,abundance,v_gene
TGTGCCAGCAGTTTAGGGAGGTCCTCCGGCGAGCAGTACTTC,CASSLGRSSGEQYF,.,TRBJ2-7,.,TRBV28
TGTGCCAGCAGTCGGACTAGCGGACCCTCCACAGATACGCAGTATTTT,CASSRTSGPSTDTQYF,TRBD2,TRBJ2-3,.,TRBV5-4
TGTGCCAGCAGCTTAGGCAGGGGTAACTATGGCTACACCTTC,CASSLGRGNYGYTF,.,TRBJ1-2,.,TRBV7-9
TGCGCCAGCAGCCAAGTCTACAGGGACTCCTACGAGCAGTACTTC,CASSQVYRDSYEQYF,.,TRBJ2-7,.,TRBV4-1
TGTGCCAGCGTGGGCGCGACAGGGGATGAAAAACTGTTTTTT,CASVGATGDEKLFF,TRBD1,TRBJ1-4,.,TRBV2
TGTGCCAGTAGTATAATTGGCAGGGAAGCTTTCTTT,CASSIIGREAFF,.,TRBJ1-1,.,TRBV19
TGTGCCTGGACCCTAGCGGGAGGGAGCCCCTACGAGCAGTACTTC,CAWTLAGGSPYEQYF,TRBD2,TRBJ2-7,few,TRBV30
TGTGCCGGTGAGCTGCTTAGGGGCCCTATAGGCTACAATGAGCAGTTCTTC,CAGELLRGPIGYNEQFF,.,TRBJ2-1,few,TRBV30
TGTGCCAGCAGTGACCTCGGTCAGCCCCAGCATTTT,CASSDLGQPQHF,.,TRBJ1-5,.,TRBV25-1
TGCAGTGCTAGTCATGGACAGTCCTACGAGCAGTACTTC,CSASHGQSYEQYF,.,TRBJ2-7,.,TRBV20-1
TGCGCCAGCAGCTTGGAAGCGGGAGGGGAATACGAGCAGTACTTC,CASSLEAGGEYEQYF,TRBD2,TRBJ2-7,once,TRBV5-1
TGTGCCAGCAGCCTGACAGGGTCAGAGAATTCACCCCTCCACTTT,CASSLTGSENSPLHF,TRBD1,TRBJ1-6,.,TRBV7-2
TGTGCCAGCAGCGACCAGACAGGGGGAACTTACTCTGGGGCCAACGTCCTGACTTTC,CASSDQTGGTYSGANVLTF,TRBD1,TRBJ2-6,.,TRBV9
TGTGCCAGCAGTTTAGGACACATAATATCCTACGAGCAGTACTTC,CASSLGHIISYEQYF,.,TRBJ2-7,.,TRBV27
TGTGCCAGCAGCTTAGGAGTGGGGCGAGGCACTGAAGCTTTCTTT,CASSLGVGRGTEAFF,.,TRBJ1-1,few,TRBV11-1
TGTGCCAGCAGCGTAGGGACTAGCGGACCCCTCCACGAGCAGTACTTC,CASSVGTSGPLHEQYF,TRBD2,TRBJ2-7,.,TRBV9
TGTGCCAGTAGTATAGCTGGACAGCACTACGAGCAGTACTTC,CASSIAGQHYEQYF,.,TRBJ2-7,.,TRBV19
TGTGCCAGCAGCCCGACAGGGCGCTCCTACGAGCAGTACTTC,CASSPTGRSYEQYF,TRBD1,TRBJ2-7,.,TRBV3-1/TRBV3-2
TGTGCCAGCAGCTTAGAGGGATGGGACTATGTGAACTTTGCTGAGCAGTTCTTC,CASSLEGWDYVNFAEQFF,TRBD2,TRBJ2-1,.,TRBV7-9
TGCGCCAGCAGCTCCGCCTGGACTAGCGGGATGAGCTCCTACAATGAGCAGTTCTTC,CASSSAWTSGMSSYNEQFF,TRBD2,TRBJ2-1,few,TRBV5-1
TGTGTCAGCTCACCACTAGCGGGAGCCAATGAGCAGTTCTTC,CVSSPLAGANEQFF,TRBD2,TRBJ2-1,.,TRBV18
TGTGCCAGCACCAGGACAGGGGGCGATTCTGGGGAGCAGTACTTC,CASTRTGGDSGEQYF,TRBD1,TRBJ2-7,.,TRBV2
TGCGCCAGCAGCTTGGGTCAGGGCGCAGATACGCAGTATTTT,CASSLGQGADTQYF,.,TRBJ2-3,.,TRBV5-1
TGTGCCAGCAGCAAAGAGCTGAGGTCGGGACAGGGGATGTTGGACATTCAGTACTTC,CASSKELRSGQGMLDIQYF,.,TRBJ2-4,.,TRBV21-1
TGTGCCAGCAGTTATCTTGAGGGAGCTTTCTTT,CASSYLEGAFF,.,TRBJ1-1,.,TRBV6-6
TGCAGCGTGACTCGGGGAACTGAAGCTTTCTTT,CSVTRGTEAFF,.,TRBJ1-1,.,TRBV29-1
TGTGCCAGCGCCCGGCGTGGGAGCCCGAACACCGGGGAGCTGTTTTTT,CASARRGSPNTGELFF,.,TRBJ2-2,.,TRBV9
TGTGCCAGCAGGGAACAGGGTCATAATTCACCCCTCCACTTT,CASREQGHNSPLHF,.,TRBJ1-6,.,TRBV2
TGTGCCAGCAGCCATCCCTACAGCGGGAGCTCCTACAATGAGCAGTTCTTC,CASSHPYSGSSYNEQFF,TRBD2,TRBJ2-1,.,TRBV4-2
TGTGCCAGCAGTGGACAGGTTCTGGCTGGGGCCAACGTCCTGACTTTC,CASSGQVLAGANVLTF,TRBD1,TRBJ2-6,.,TRBV6-6
TGTGCCAGCCGTCAGGTCAATGAGCAGTTCTTC,CASRQVNEQFF,.,TRBJ2-1,.,TRBV6-5
TGTGCCTGGAGTGCCAGACTAGATTTGTTCTTC,CAWSARLDLFF,.,TRBJ2-1,.,TRBV30
TGCGCCAGCAGCCTGGGAGCCGCCTACGAGCAGTACTTC,CASSLGAAYEQYF,.,TRBJ2-7,once,TRBV4-1
TGTGCCAGCAGCTTAATGGCAGATAATTCACCCCTCCACTTT,CASSLMADNSPLHF,.,TRBJ1-6,.,TRBV13
TGTGCCTGGAGGGGGACAGGAGGAGGGCAGCCCCAGCATTTT,CAWRGTGGGQPQHF,TRBD1,TRBJ1-5,.,TRBV30
TGTGCCAGCAGCACCCCGGGACTAGCGGCTTGGGAGCAGTTCTTC,CASSTPGLAAWEQFF,TRBD2,TRBJ2-1,.,TRBV28
TGTGCCAGTAGTACGGGACTAGCGGGAGGGGAGACCCAGTACTTC,CASSTGLAGGETQYF,TRBD2,TRBJ2-5,.,TRBV19